Below, 16 T cell receptor beta chains from the same sample are listed, as sequenced in a study of shared clonotypes between healthy human individuals. Method: immunoSEQ multiplex PCR; TCRdb's copy keeps in-frame clones and lacks some. The table shows roughly 2.5 million clones, with around 94% occurring only once. What was sequenced was naive CD4+ T cells sorted from blood. Noted subset: CD45RA+ positively selected. The origin of the receptors is a young man in good health.

The chain links TRBV28 to TRBJ2-7; D is unresolved. The CDR3 sequence is 14 residues long. The V gene lost 6 bases and the J gene lost 5 bases, with 17 bases spanning the gap. Germline lookup yields CDR1 MDHEN and CDR2 SYDVKM. The CDR3 DNA is TGTGCCAGCAGATTGGGCAGCCCCGGAGACGAGCAGTACTTC. Translating gives CASRLGSPGDEQYF.

The CDR3 sequence is CASSIGLAGFADTQYF. The DNA for the CDR3 is TGTGCCAGCAGCATAGGACTAGCGGGATTCGCAGATACGCAGTATTTT. The chain combines TRBV7-2 with TRBJ2-3; the match to TRBD2 covers 12 bases. The CDR3 has 16 amino acids. J lost 4 bases, V lost 5 bases, and 7 bases had no gene match. Germline CDR1 SGHTA, CDR2 FQGNSA.

Comments on this clone: The same CDR3 arises from other DNA sequences in this sample as well. V and J are TRBV30 and TRBJ2-2; D uncertain. The V end was cut by 3 bases, the J end by 0 bases, with 5 bases between. The CDR3 totals 13 residues. Germline V gives CDR1 GTSNPN, CDR2 SVGIG (reference sequence). The CDR3 region is CAWSPANTGELFF. The CDR3, as DNA: TGTGCCTGGAGCCCTGCGAACACCGGGGAGCTGTTTTTT.

This clone was observed a handful of times. The rearrangement joins TRBV5-4 to TRBJ2-1; 8 positions match TRBD2. This CDR3 is 16 amino acids long. The V segment lost 4 bases and the J segment 5 bases; nucleotides outside the gene matches: 11. Germline V CDR1 and CDR2: SGHNT, YYREEE (reference sequence). The chain's CDR3 is CASSTLAGPRNNEQFF. The CDR3 coding sequence is TGTGCCAGCAGCACCTTAGCGGGGCCCCGGAACAATGAGCAGTTCTTC.

The V and J genes are TRBV7-9 and TRBJ2-1, with D hard to call. V lost 7 bases and J lost 0, with 13 bases in between. The CDR3 length is 15 residues. The germline CDR1 and CDR2 sequences are SEHNR and FQNEAQ (reference sequence). CDR3 nucleotides: TGTGCCAGCACTATACGGCAAAGCTCCTACAATGAGCAGTTCTTC. Protein product: CASTIRQSSYNEQFF.

The chain is built from TRBV2 and TRBJ1-1, with a tentative D call TRBD1 (6 bases). This CDR3 region has 14 residues. The germline V and J ends were trimmed by 6 bases and 5 bases, with 16 bases remaining between them. The V gene's germline CDR1 is SNHLY and CDR2 FYNNEI. The CDR3 nucleotides are TGTGCCAGCAGGAGACAGGTAATAAATACTGAAGCTTTCTTT. Translation gives CASRRQVINTEAFF.

This chain connects TRBV7-2 to TRBJ1-5; D gene ambiguous. V gave up 5 bases and J gave up 3 bases, with 8 bases separating them. The CDR3 covers 13 residues. From germline, CDR1 is SGHTA and CDR2 FQGNSA. CDR3 sequence reads: CASSPGTNQPQHF. CDR3 DNA sequence: TGTGCCAGCAGCCCAGGAACCAATCAGCCCCAGCATTTT.

This chain joins TRBV10-3 and TRBJ1-4, with D possibly matching TRBD1 (6 bases). Per germline, CDR1 ENHRY and CDR2 SYGVKD. V lost 3 bases to trimming and J lost 6 bases, with 11 bases between them. The CDR3 runs 14 residues. DNA for the CDR3: TGTGCCATCAGTGAATCGGGGGCGGATGAAAAACTGTTTTTT. Amino acids: CAISESGADEKLFF.

J is TRBJ2-3 and V is TRBV7-9, with 7 bases matching TRBD2. The CDR3 consists of 16 residues. With 4 bases clipped from V and 3 bases from J, the junction kept 10 bases outside the gene matches. Looked up from germline, CDR1 is SEHNR and CDR2 is FQNEAQ (reference sequence). CDR3 loop: CASSYGSGTLTDTQYF. As DNA, the CDR3 is TGTGCCAGCAGCTACGGGAGCGGGACTCTGACAGATACGCAGTATTTT.

The chain carries TRBV7-2 and TRBJ2-7; tentatively, D is TRBD2 (6 bases). The length of the CDR3 is 13 residues. Germline lookup yields CDR1 SGHTA and CDR2 FQGNSA. Between the trimmed V and J ends, which lost 8 bases and 3 bases, there was a span of 14 bases. As DNA, the CDR3 is TGTGCCAGCCCCTTGGGGGGAGACTACGAGCAGTACTTC. Encoded protein: CASPLGGDYEQYF.

For this clone: Other DNA sequences in the sample encode the same CDR3. V is TRBV5-1 and J is TRBJ2-3, with 8 bases that match TRBD2. Germline V gives CDR1 SGHRS, CDR2 YFSETQ. The V gene end was trimmed by 2 bases and the J gene end by 2 bases; junction bases not matched to a gene: 1. The CDR3 is made up of 14 amino acids. The CDR3 protein is CASSFSGDTDTQYF. For the CDR3, the DNA is TGCGCCAGCAGCTTTAGCGGGGACACAGATACGCAGTATTTT. The whole variable domain, filled in from reference TRBV5-1 and TRBJ2-3, reads KAGVTQTPRYLIKTRGQQVTLSCSPISGHRSVSWYQQTPGQGLQFLFEYFSETQRNKGNFPGRFSGRQFSNSRSEMNVSTLELGDSALYLCASSFSGDTDTQYFGPGTRLTVL.

The gene calls are TRBV7-9 and TRBJ1-1; TRBD1 matches at 7 bases. The CDR3 length is 16 residues. V lost 2 bases and J lost 4; bases outside the gene matches: 10. Germline lookup yields CDR1 SEHNR and CDR2 FQNEAQ (reference sequence). CDR3 protein: CASSLPGTVVGTEAFF. DNA for the CDR3: TGTGCCAGCAGCTTACCTGGGACAGTCGTGGGCACTGAAGCTTTCTTT.

The chain carries TRBV6-5 and TRBJ1-5, with D tentatively TRBD1 (5 bases). CDR1 is MNHEY, CDR2 SVGAGI, per germline. Between the trimmed V and J ends, which lost 6 bases and 7 bases, there was a span of 16 bases. CDR3 length: 14 amino acids. The CDR3 DNA sequence: TGTGCCAGCAGAGGCAGCCTAAGGGGACAGCCCCAGCATTTT. Protein sequence: CASRGSLRGQPQHF.

A few counts support this clone. Other DNA sequences within the sample encode an identical CDR3. J is TRBJ1-1 and V is TRBV5-1, with D unresolved. The germline V and J ends were trimmed by 3 bases and 1 base, with 7 bases remaining between them. CDR1 and CDR2 from the germline V gene are SGHRS and YFSETQ. The CDR3 length is 13 residues. The CDR3 bases are TGCGCCAGCAGCTCCACAGCGAACACTGAAGCTTTCTTT. Translated: CASSSTANTEAFF.

The chain couples TRBV5-4 to TRBJ2-1; 9 nucleotides align to TRBD1. The CDR3 spans 18 residues. CDR1 is SGHNT and CDR2 is YYREEE in the germline V gene (reference sequence). With 3 bases clipped from V and 7 bases from J, the junction kept 17 bases outside the gene matches. CDR3 amino acids: CASSSGQGGGSLRNEQFF. DNA of the CDR3: TGTGCCAGCAGCTCGGGACAGGGCGGCGGATCACTGAGGAATGAGCAGTTCTTC. Complete variable domain (other parts from reference TRBV5-4 and TRBJ2-1): ETGVTQSPTHLIKTRGQQVTLRCSSQSGHNTVSWYQQALGQGPQFIFQYYREEENGRGNFPPRFSGLQFPNYSSELNVNALELDDSALYLCASSSGQGGGSLRNEQFFGPGTRLTVL.

The chain combines TRBV18 with TRBJ1-1; D gene ambiguous. Trimming stripped 3 bases from V and 1 base from J, with 21 bases between. CDR3 length equals 18 residues. Germline V gene sequence: CDR1 KGHSH, CDR2 LQKENI. This chain's CDR3 is CASSPDNVLGRTNTEAFF. CDR3 DNA sequence: TGTGCCAGCTCACCTGATAACGTATTAGGAAGGACGAACACTGAAGCTTTCTTT.